This entry lists 10 T cell receptor beta chains sequenced from one sample in a study of blood T cell repertoires in COVID-19. Sequenced by immunoSEQ multiplex PCR; TCRdb stores in-frame clones only, minus some. This sample has under 200,000 clones; over 75% occur once, and the top ten carry around 2.7%. Sequenced material: peripheral blood. These receptors were taken from a man aged 40-50 years with active or convalescent COVID-19.

The V gene is TRBV24-1, the J gene TRBJ1-5, with 7 bases fitting TRBD1. CDR1 KGHDR and CDR2 SFDVKD come from the germline V gene. There are 16 residues in the CDR3. Trimming at V came to 4 bases and at J to 7 bases, leaving 12 bases not matched to a gene. The CDR3 protein is CATSDPGTDPGQPQHF. The CDR3 DNA sequence: TGTGCCACCAGTGACCCCGGGACAGATCCGGGGCAGCCCCAGCATTTT.

V gene TRBV7-8 combines with J gene TRBJ2-1, with D possibly TRBD1 on 6 matching bases. The CDR3 length is 13 residues. V lost 4 bases to trimming and J lost 9 bases, with 13 bases between them. Germline V lookup: CDR1 SGHVS, CDR2 FQNEAQ. The CDR3 DNA reads as TGTGCCAGCAGCTCAGACAGGAATACTGAGCAGTTCTTC. This gives the protein CASSSDRNTEQFF. Full variable domain (outside the CDR3, taken from reference TRBV7-8 and TRBJ2-1): GAGVSQSPRYKVAKRGQDVALRCDPISGHVSLFWYQQALGQGPEFLTYFQNEAQLDKSGLPSDRFFAERPEGSVSTLKIQRTQQEDSAVYLCASSSDRNTEQFFGPGTRLTVL.

This clone was detected only a few times. This chain connects TRBV14 to TRBJ1-1; TRBD1 matches 8 bases. The CDR3 is made up of 13 amino acids. V lost 4 bases, J lost 11 bases, and 9 bases stayed unmatched. The germline gives CDR1 SGHDN, CDR2 FVKESK. DNA for the CDR3: TGTGCCAGCAGCCGTTTCGACAGGGGAAACGCTTTCTTT. It codes for CASSRFDRGNAFF.

V usage is TRBV7-8 and J usage is TRBJ1-6, with D possibly TRBD1 on 6 matching bases. This CDR3 is 15 amino acids long. In germline, CDR1 is SGHVS, CDR2 FQNEAQ. V gave up 5 bases and J gave up 5 bases, with 13 bases separating them. The CDR3, as DNA: TGTGCCAGCAGCCCCGAGAGGACAGATAATTCACCCCTCCACTTT. Protein: CASSPERTDNSPLHF.

This clone occurred once. This chain's CDR3 is CASSLDRVHEQYF. In DNA form, the CDR3 reads TGTGCCAGCAGCCTGGACAGGGTCCACGAGCAGTACTTC. The rearrangement uses TRBV11-2 and TRBJ2-7; TRBD1 matches 8 bases. The CDR3 totals 13 residues. CDR1 is SGHAT, CDR2 FQNNGV, per germline. J was trimmed by 5 bases and V by 5 bases; bases with no gene match: 5.

V and J are TRBV10-3 and TRBJ1-4, with D perhaps matching TRBD1 (5 bases). Germline CDR1 and CDR2: ENHRY and SYGVKD. This CDR3 spans 12 amino acids. Between the trimmed V and J ends, which lost 4 bases and 8 bases, there was a span of 8 bases. CDR3 protein: CAISAGGEKLFF. The DNA for the CDR3 is TGTGCCATCAGTGCGGGGGGGGAAAAACTGTTTTTT.

The chain uses TRBV5-6 and TRBJ2-7; the match to TRBD1 covers 7 bases. After removal of 4 bases from V and 2 bases from J, the junction contained 9 bases not matched to a gene. Germline loops: CDR1 SGHDT, CDR2 YYEEEE. This CDR3 region has 15 residues. CDR3 nucleotides: TGTGCCAGCAGCGCCGGAAGGACAGGACCCTACGAGCAGTACTTC. Its protein is CASSAGRTGPYEQYF.

The rearrangement joins TRBV2 to TRBJ2-1; 9 positions match TRBD1. J was trimmed by 6 bases and V by 4 bases; bases with no gene match: 4. The CDR3 spans 14 residues. Germline V lookup: CDR1 SNHLY, CDR2 FYNNEI. The CDR3 coding sequence is TGTGCCAGCAGTGGAGGGACAGGGCCCAATGAGCAGTTCTTC. Amino acid sequence: CASSGGTGPNEQFF.

The chain combines TRBV19 with TRBJ1-1; D not certain. Deletions cut 10 bases from V and 0 bases from J, with 12 bases between. The CDR3 spans 13 residues. Germline CDR1 LNHDA, CDR2 SQIVND (reference sequence). CDR3 in amino acids: CATGEAMNTEAFF. CDR3 nucleotide sequence: TGTGCCACCGGGGAGGCGATGAACACTGAAGCTTTCTTT.

This clone came up once. The chain carries TRBV13 and TRBJ1-1; 8 bases are shared with TRBD1. Germline CDR1 reads PRHDT; CDR2 reads FYEKMQ (reference sequence). The CDR3 length is 15 residues. V dropped 3 bases and J dropped 3; count of bases not matched to a gene: 6. This chain's CDR3 is CASSFATGDDTEAFF. Here the CDR3 DNA reads TGTGCCAGCAGCTTTGCGACAGGGGACGACACTGAAGCTTTCTTT.